Listed here is a single T cell receptor beta chain. The antigen is undetermined. The CDR3 runs to 15 residues. CDR1 and CDR2 from the germline V gene are SGHVS and FNYEAQ. V was cut by 3 bases and J by 4 bases, with 12 bases left in between. The data derive from a study of T cell responses to AZD1222 COVID-19 vaccine. General study results and limits: Seropositive status at baseline applied to only five to seven AZD1222 recipients.

Some clones are missing from TCRdb's copy, which holds only in-frame ones; the method was immunoSEQ multiplex PCR. The data contain roughly 150,000 clones, almost 95% of them singletons. The chain carries TRBV7-6 and TRBJ2-2; D may be TRBD2 (6 bases). The sequenced sample was peripheral blood, obtained on day 0 of AZD1222 vaccination. This sequence originates from an adult in good health. CDR3 DNA sequence: TGTGCCAGCAGCTTGGTGGGACTTTCCACCGGGGAGCTGTTTTTT. It specifies CASSLVGLSTGELFF.